A selection of T cell receptor beta chains follows, all from one sample in a study of T cells in localized non-small cell lung cancer. Clones were sequenced by immunoSEQ multiplex PCR, and TCRdb holds only the in-frame ones, with some missing. This table has over 30,000 clones, roughly 78% appearing once. Sequences were derived from peripheral blood, sampled before any cancer treatment. These receptor sequences come from a male donor at least 60 years old with stage II squamous cell lung carcinoma. Both conserved end residues are part of each CDR3. A D gene is named only where the DNA matches it firmly. Clone size is stated in some rows and not others, as once, few, many or a class when expanded.

j_gene	d_gene	v_gene	abundance	CDR3nt	CDR3aa
TRBJ1-1	-	TRBV27	once	TGTGCCAGCAGTTTAGCAGGACGGCCCACTGAAGCTTTCTTT	CASSLAGRPTEAFF
TRBJ2-3	-	TRBV6-1	few	TGTGCCAGCAGTGCATTAGGGGGTACAGGGTCCACAGATACGCAGTATTTT	CASSALGGTGSTDTQYF
TRBJ2-6	TRBD2	TRBV19	-	TGTGCCAGTAGCCGCGCAGGTGCGGGAGGGAGGTCTGGGGCCAACGTCCTGACTTTC	CASSRAGAGGRSGANVLTF
TRBJ1-2	TRBD1	TRBV18	-	TGTGCCAGCTCACCGACGGGACAGGGCTACTATGGCTACACCTTC	CASSPTGQGYYGYTF
TRBJ1-5	-	TRBV7-9	-	TGTGCCAGCAGCTTAGCTGTCCGGGAAGATCAGCCCCAGCATTTT	CASSLAVREDQPQHF
TRBJ1-2	TRBD1	TRBV6-5	few	TGTGCCAGCAATGATCCAGGGGGAAATGGCTACACCTTC	CASNDPGGNGYTF
TRBJ1-2	-	TRBV7-8	once	TGTGCCAGCAGCTCCAGGACCTCTAACTATGGCTACACCTTC	CASSSRTSNYGYTF
TRBJ1-1	TRBD1	TRBV15	-	TGTGCCACCAGCAGAGATCGGTCGCCGGACAGGGGGTTTGAAGCTTTCTTT	CATSRDRSPDRGFEAFF
TRBJ2-3	-	TRBV18	many	TGTGCCAGCTCACTGGTTCAGGGAGGTGGAGATACGCAGTATTTT	CASSLVQGGGDTQYF
TRBJ1-4	-	TRBV7-3	-	TGTGCCAGCAGCTTAGAGGATCAGGCAAGGGAAAAACTGTTTTTT	CASSLEDQAREKLFF
TRBJ1-2	-	TRBV7-9	once	TGTGCCAGCAGAGGACTGTACTATGGCTACACCTTC	CASRGLYYGYTF
TRBJ1-3	-	TRBV5-5	few	TGTGCCAGCAGACCTACTGGTGGTGGAAACACCATATATTTT	CASRPTGGGNTIYF
TRBJ2-5	-	TRBV7-9	-	TGTGCCAGCAGCCTACCAGGGGGGGTCGAGACCCAGTACTTC	CASSLPGGVETQYF
TRBJ1-4	-	TRBV5-1	-	TGCGCCAGCAGCTCGGGCAGAACCGCAACTAATGAAAAACTGTTTTTT	CASSSGRTATNEKLFF
TRBJ1-1	-	TRBV5-1	-	TGCGCCAGCAGCTTGTCACAGACGAACACTGAAGCTTTCTTT	CASSLSQTNTEAFF
TRBJ1-2	-	TRBV5-6	-	TGTGCCAGCAGCTCAGAACAACGGATGGGTAGGAATGGCTACACCTTC	CASSSEQRMGRNGYTF